One sample yielded the 12 T cell receptor beta chains listed below, sequenced in a study of T cell responses to AZD1222 COVID-19 vaccine. TCRdb's table, derived via immunoSEQ multiplex PCR, lists solely in-frame clones and lacks some. The profile shows approximately 110,000 clones, roughly 91% of them singletons. Sequencing was performed on peripheral blood, taken on day 0 of AZD1222 vaccination. All receptors come from an adult in good health.

The V and J genes are TRBV18 and TRBJ1-6; tentatively, D is TRBD1 (5 bases). Germline assignment: CDR1 KGHSH and CDR2 LQKENI. This CDR3 comprises 15 residues. V lost 3 bases and J lost 13, with 19 bases in between. The CDR3, as DNA: TGTGCCAGCTCACCGTCCGGGGCACTGGGTTCCCCCCTCCACTTT. Translation gives CASSPSGALGSPLHF.

This chain connects TRBV18 to TRBJ1-3; 8 bases agree with TRBD1. Per germline, CDR1 KGHSH and CDR2 LQKENI. The J segment lost 3 bases and the V segment lost 2 bases, leaving 6 bases of the junction unmatched. This CDR3 is built from 16 residues. Written as DNA, the CDR3 is TGTGCCAGCTCACCATCGACAGGGGCTCGTGGAAACACCATATATTTT. Amino acid sequence: CASSPSTGARGNTIYF. Complete variable domain (other parts from reference TRBV18 and TRBJ1-3): NAGVMQNPRHLVRRRGQEARLRCSPMKGHSHVYWYRQLPEEGLKFMVYLQKENIIDESGMPKERFSAEFPKEGPSILRIQQVVRGDSAAYFCASSPSTGARGNTIYFGEGSWLTVV.

The chain joins TRBV2 to TRBJ2-3; 7 positions agree with TRBD1. J gave up 1 base and V 4 bases, and 2 bases lay outside the gene matches. This CDR3 has 14 residues. CDR1 SNHLY and CDR2 FYNNEI come from the germline V gene. The CDR3 here is CASSVTGGTDTQYF. The CDR3 DNA sequence: TGTGCCAGCAGTGTAACAGGGGGCACAGATACGCAGTATTTT.

The chain is built from TRBV6-6 and TRBJ2-2, with 7 bases identical to TRBD2. The CDR3 consists of 14 residues. CDR1 is MNHNY, CDR2 SVGAGI, per germline (reference sequence). Trimming removed 7 bases from V and 5 bases from J; junction bases left unmatched: 7. CDR3 DNA sequence: TGTGCCAGCATAGGGCGGGAGTTAACCGGGGAGCTGTTTTTT. It codes for CASIGRELTGELFF.

The genes are TRBV5-1 and TRBJ2-5, with D possibly TRBD2 on 7 matching bases. The CDR3 loop spans 15 amino acids. Trimming stripped 5 bases from V and 1 base from J, with 15 bases between. Germline CDR1 is SGHRS and CDR2 is YFSETQ. This chain's CDR3 is CASSSRGAPQETQYF. In DNA form, the CDR3 reads TGCGCCAGCAGTTCCCGGGGGGCACCCCAAGAGACCCAGTACTTC.

The V gene is TRBV5-5, the J gene TRBJ1-4, with no clear D. The ends were cut back, 2 bases at V and 6 bases at J, with 26 bases in the middle. This CDR3 is 19 amino acids long. Germline assignment: CDR1 SGHKS and CDR2 YYEKEE (reference sequence). CDR3 nucleotides: TGTGCCAGCAGCTTTGACCCTACAGAAGATCTGGGTGTACATGAAAAACTGTTTTTT. Its translation is CASSFDPTEDLGVHEKLFF. The full variable domain, its missing parts supplied by reference TRBV5-5 and TRBJ1-4, is DAGVTQSPTHLIKTRGQQVTLRCSPISGHKSVSWYQQVLGQGPQFIFQYYEKEERGRGNFPDRFSARQFPNYSSELNVNALLLGDSALYLCASSFDPTEDLGVHEKLFFGSGTQLSVL.

This chain uses TRBV27 with TRBJ2-3; possibly TRBD1 for D (6 bases). Germline CDR1 MNHEY, CDR2 SMNVEV (reference sequence). V lost 6 bases and J lost 2, with 18 bases in between. The CDR3 contains 16 residues. The CDR3 DNA sequence: TGTGCCAGCAGCCCCAGACCGTGGGGGCCCACAGATACGCAGTATTTT. Translated, it gives CASSPRPWGPTDTQYF.

This clone showed up just a few times. The V and J genes are TRBV10-3 and TRBJ2-7; 9 bases match TRBD1. From germline, CDR1 is ENHRY and CDR2 SYGVKD. The CDR3 spans 14 residues. The trim removed 8 bases at V and 2 bases at J, leaving 7 bases unmatched. The CDR3 region is CAIAPGQGAYEQYF. The DNA for the CDR3 is TGTGCCATCGCTCCGGGACAGGGAGCCTACGAGCAGTACTTC.

This chain connects TRBV14 to TRBJ2-3, with 10 nucleotides matching TRBD2. This CDR3 region has 16 residues. Germline values: CDR1 SGHDN, CDR2 FVKESK. V trimming: 1 base; J trimming: 4 bases; junction bases outside the gene matches: 5. The CDR3 reads CASSQVAAGGPDTQYF. As DNA, the CDR3 is TGTGCCAGCAGCCAAGTCGCAGCGGGGGGGCCAGATACGCAGTATTTT.

V is TRBV7-2 and J is TRBJ1-4; tentative D call: TRBD1 (6 bases). CDR1 and CDR2 (germline): SGHTA, FQGNSA. This CDR3 is 14 amino acids long. The germline V and J ends were trimmed by 2 bases and 7 bases, with 11 bases remaining between them. In DNA, the CDR3 is TGTGCCAGCAGCTTATGGGGGGGCCCTGAAAAACTGTTTTTT. It yields the protein CASSLWGGPEKLFF.

This chain connects TRBV7-9 to TRBJ2-1; no firm D call. This CDR3 region has 15 residues. Germline values: CDR1 SEHNR, CDR2 FQNEAQ (reference sequence). The V end lost 2 bases, the J end lost 0 bases, and 8 bases lay between the germline ends. The CDR3 DNA is TGTGCCAGCAGCTTACGGCAGAGCTCCTACAATGAGCAGTTCTTC. Translated, it gives CASSLRQSSYNEQFF.

The genes are TRBV28 and TRBJ1-5; the D is unclear. CDR1 and CDR2 (germline): MDHEN, SYDVKM. The ends were cut back, 5 bases at V and 1 base at J, with 9 bases in the middle. The CDR3 sequence is 14 residues long. The CDR3 DNA follows: TGTGCCAGCAGTCCCTTTAGGAGCAATCAGCCCCAGCATTTT. This translates into CASSPFRSNQPQHF.